Listed here are 4 T cell receptor beta chains from one sample, sequenced in a study of cytomegalovirus exposure and HLA in healthy donors. Repertoires were generated with immunoSEQ multiplex PCR, while TCRdb's copy carries only in-frame clones and drops some. The sample shows 160,000 or so clones, 70% to 90% of them seen only once. Sequenced material: PBMCs. The receptors originated from a man aged 25-40 years in good health and CMV-seropositive.

V is TRBV9 and J is TRBJ2-3; the D is unclear. Trimming removed 0 bases from V and 6 bases from J, with 8 bases in between. This CDR3 contains 13 residues. Germline assignment: CDR1 SGDLS and CDR2 YYNGEE. CDR3 in amino acids: CASSVAAPDTQYF. The CDR3 DNA follows: TGTGCCAGCAGCGTAGCCGCGCCTGATACGCAGTATTTT.

V usage is TRBV6-5 and J usage is TRBJ2-3; D uncertain. This CDR3 spans 14 amino acids. Germline V gives CDR1 MNHEY, CDR2 SVGAGI. V gave up 2 bases and J gave up 6 bases, with 12 bases separating them. The CDR3 nucleotides read TGTGCCAGCAGTTACAGCGAAGCCCGCGATACGCAGTATTTT. It encodes CASSYSEARDTQYF.

This clone was observed once. J is TRBJ2-5 and V is TRBV7-2; 9 bases match TRBD2. The CDR3 extends over 16 amino acids. V dropped 5 bases and J dropped 5; count of bases not matched to a gene: 12. Germline CDR1 and CDR2: SGHTA and FQGNSA. CDR3 DNA: TGTGCCAGCAGCGTCCTTAGCGGGAGTCGAGGGGAGACCCAGTACTTC. It specifies CASSVLSGSRGETQYF. The whole variable domain, remainder taken from reference TRBV7-2 and TRBJ2-5, is GAGVSQSPSNKVTEKGKDVELRCDPISGHTALYWYRQSLGQGLEFLIYFQGNSAPDKSGLPSDRFSAERTGGSVSTLTIQRTQQEDSAVYLCASSVLSGSRGETQYFGPGTRLLVL.

The V call is TRBV27, the J call TRBJ2-5, with D unclear. The V end was cut by 0 bases, the J end by 1 base, with 12 bases between. This CDR3 comprises 16 residues. Germline loops: CDR1 MNHEY, CDR2 SMNVEV (reference sequence). CDR3 protein: CASSLSINEAQETQYF. The CDR3 DNA sequence: TGTGCCAGCAGTTTATCGATAAATGAGGCCCAAGAGACCCAGTACTTC.